The clone carrying this T cell receptor (beta chain) was found many times. No antigen is known for it. A quantitative 5'-RACE method, one with molecular barcodes, was used to make TCR beta libraries. MiXCR was run by TCRdb on the 5' RACE reads, yielding one entry per CDR3 protein. The sample contains about 480,000 distinct CDR3 sequences, roughly 15% of which appear only once. This sample is drawn from a study of CD8 T cells in ankylosing spondylitis. The study's findings and limits: Blood from ankylosing spondylitis patients appeared to carry a characteristic roughly eight-variant TCR beta motif. The study looked at matched synovial fluid samples from ankylosing spondylitis patients. Disease-linked clones were reported to be significantly enriched there.

CDR3 length: 14 residues. Between the trimmed V and J ends, which lost 1 base and 7 bases, there was a span of 13 bases. The J gene is TRBJ1-1, the V gene TRBV12-3 or TRBV12-4, with D possibly TRBD1 on 5 matching bases. The material sequenced was blood, either unsorted or a sorted T cell fraction (not recorded which). The receptor comes from a male donor with ankylosing spondylitis. The chain's CDR3 is CASSLVQGVGEAFF. CDR3 nucleotides: TGTGCCAGCAGTTTAGTGCAGGGTGTCGGTGAAGCTTTCTTT.